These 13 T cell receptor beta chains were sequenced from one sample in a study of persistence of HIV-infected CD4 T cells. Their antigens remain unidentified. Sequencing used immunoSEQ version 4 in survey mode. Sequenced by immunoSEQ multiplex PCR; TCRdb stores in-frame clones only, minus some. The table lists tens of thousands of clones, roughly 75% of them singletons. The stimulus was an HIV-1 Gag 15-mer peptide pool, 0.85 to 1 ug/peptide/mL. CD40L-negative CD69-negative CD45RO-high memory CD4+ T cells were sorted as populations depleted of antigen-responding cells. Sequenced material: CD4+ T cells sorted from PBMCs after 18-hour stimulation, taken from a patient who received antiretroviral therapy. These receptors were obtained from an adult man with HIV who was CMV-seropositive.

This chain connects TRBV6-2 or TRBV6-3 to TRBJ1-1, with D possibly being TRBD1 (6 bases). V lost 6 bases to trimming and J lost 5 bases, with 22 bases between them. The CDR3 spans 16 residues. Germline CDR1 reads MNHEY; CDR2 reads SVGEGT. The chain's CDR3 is CASSPRGRGGVTEAFF. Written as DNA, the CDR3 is TGTGCCAGCAGCCCTCGGGGGCGAGGCGGGGTGACTGAAGCTTTCTTT.

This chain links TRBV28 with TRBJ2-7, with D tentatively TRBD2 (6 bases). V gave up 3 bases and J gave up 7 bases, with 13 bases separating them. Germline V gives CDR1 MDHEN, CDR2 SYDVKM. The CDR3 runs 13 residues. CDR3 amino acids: CASSLGGSKEQYF. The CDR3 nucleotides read TGTGCCAGCAGTTTGGGGGGTTCTAAAGAGCAGTACTTC.

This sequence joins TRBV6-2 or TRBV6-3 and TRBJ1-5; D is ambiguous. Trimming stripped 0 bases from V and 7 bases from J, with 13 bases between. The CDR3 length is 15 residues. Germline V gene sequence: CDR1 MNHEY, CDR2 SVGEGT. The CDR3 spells CASSYSSRTSQPQHF. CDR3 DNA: TGTGCCAGCAGTTACTCGAGTAGAACGTCGCAGCCCCAGCATTTT.

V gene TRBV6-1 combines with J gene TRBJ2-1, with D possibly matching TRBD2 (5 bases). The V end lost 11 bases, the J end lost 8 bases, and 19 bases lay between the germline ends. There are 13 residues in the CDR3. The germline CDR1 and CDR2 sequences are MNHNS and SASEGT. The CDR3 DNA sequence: TGTGCCGGGCGGACGGGAACTTGGGATGAGCAGTTCTTC. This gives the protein CAGRTGTWDEQFF.

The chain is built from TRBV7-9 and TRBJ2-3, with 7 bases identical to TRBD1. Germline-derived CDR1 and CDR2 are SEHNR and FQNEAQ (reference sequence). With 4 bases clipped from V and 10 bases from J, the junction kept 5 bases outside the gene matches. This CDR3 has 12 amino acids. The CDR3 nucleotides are TGTGCCAGCAGCTGGGACAGATATCCGCAGTATTTT. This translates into CASSWDRYPQYF.

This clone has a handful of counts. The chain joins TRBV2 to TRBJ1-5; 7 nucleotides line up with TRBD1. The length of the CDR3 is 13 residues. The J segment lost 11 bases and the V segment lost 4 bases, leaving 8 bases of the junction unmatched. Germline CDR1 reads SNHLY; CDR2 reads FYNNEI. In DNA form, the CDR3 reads TGTGCCAGCAGTGGACAGGGTCTGGGAGCCCAGCATTTT. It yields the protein CASSGQGLGAQHF.

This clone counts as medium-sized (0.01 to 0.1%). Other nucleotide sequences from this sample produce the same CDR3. Here the CDR3 DNA reads TGCGCCAGCAGCTTGGATGTGGGGGAAGAGACCCAGTACTTC. Translated: CASSLDVGEETQYF. The genes are TRBV5-1 and TRBJ2-5; D is tentatively TRBD1 or TRBD2 (5 bases each). The CDR3 has 14 residues. V shed 0 bases and J shed 3 bases, with 9 bases lying between them. Germline V gene lookup returns CDR1 SGHRS and CDR2 YFSETQ.

The CDR3 spells CASSTITGAGRDTQYF. In DNA form, the CDR3 reads TGTGCCAGCAGCACGATTACGGGGGCTGGTAGGGATACGCAGTATTTT. The gene calls are TRBV6-2 or TRBV6-3 and TRBJ2-3; D may correspond to TRBD1 or TRBD2 (6 bases each). The V end lost 6 bases, the J end lost 6 bases, and 22 bases lay between the germline ends. This CDR3 has 16 residues. Looked up from germline, CDR1 is MNHEY and CDR2 is SVGEGT.

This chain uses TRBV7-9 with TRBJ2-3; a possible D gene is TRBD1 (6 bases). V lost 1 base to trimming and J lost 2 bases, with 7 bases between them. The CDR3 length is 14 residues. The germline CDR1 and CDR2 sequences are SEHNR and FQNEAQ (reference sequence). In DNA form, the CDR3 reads TGTGCCAGCAGCTTAGGACAGGACACAGATACGCAGTATTTT. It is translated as CASSLGQDTDTQYF.

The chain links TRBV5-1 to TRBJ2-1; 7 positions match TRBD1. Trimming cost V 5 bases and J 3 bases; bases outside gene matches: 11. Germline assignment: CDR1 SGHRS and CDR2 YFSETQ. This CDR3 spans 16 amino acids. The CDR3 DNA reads TGCGCCAGCAGTTACAACAGGGGTGAGGACTACAATGAGCAGTTCTTC. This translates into CASSYNRGEDYNEQFF.

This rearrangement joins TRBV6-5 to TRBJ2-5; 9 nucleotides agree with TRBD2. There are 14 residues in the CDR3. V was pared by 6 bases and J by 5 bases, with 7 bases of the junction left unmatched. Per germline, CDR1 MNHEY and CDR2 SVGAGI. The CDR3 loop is CASRAGGAWETQYF. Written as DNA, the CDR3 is TGTGCCAGCAGAGCGGGGGGTGCATGGGAGACCCAGTACTTC.

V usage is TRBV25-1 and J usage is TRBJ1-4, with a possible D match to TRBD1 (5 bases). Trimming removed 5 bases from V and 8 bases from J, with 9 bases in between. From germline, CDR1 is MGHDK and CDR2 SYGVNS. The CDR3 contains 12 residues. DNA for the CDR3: TGTGCCAGCAGTTATAGGGGAGAAAAACTGTTTTTT. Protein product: CASSYRGEKLFF.

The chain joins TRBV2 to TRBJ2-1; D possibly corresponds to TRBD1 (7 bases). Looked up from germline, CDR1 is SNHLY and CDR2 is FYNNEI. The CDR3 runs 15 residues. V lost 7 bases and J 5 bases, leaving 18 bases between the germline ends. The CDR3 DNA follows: TGTGCCAGCACTAGTCAGGGGGGCACGAACAATGAGCAGTTCTTC. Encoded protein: CASTSQGGTNNEQFF.